This T cell receptor (beta chain) was observed in a study of radiotherapy plus CTLA-4 blockade in lung cancer. Study background: Across the patients, objective responses occurred in more than 15%, and disease control in just over 30%.

This CDR3 comprises 17 residues. Trimming took off 3 bases at V and 0 bases at J, with 15 bases between the two ends. Per the germline V gene, CDR1 is PRHDT and CDR2 is FYEKMQ (reference sequence). Clones were read by immunoSEQ multiplex PCR, and TCRdb kept only the in-frame ones, dropping some. The data contain around 40,000 clones, under 80% of them singletons. This TCR was recovered from a human donor with non-small cell lung cancer who had stable disease on radiotherapy plus ipilimumab. The sequencing used peripheral blood, collected from a patient treated with radiotherapy plus ipilimumab. The chain couples TRBV13 to TRBJ1-3, with D possibly TRBD1 on 5 matching bases. The CDR3 DNA follows: TGTGCCAGCAGCTTGGGCCACAGGCCAACCTCTGGAAACACCATATATTTT. It specifies CASSLGHRPTSGNTIYF.